This TCR beta chain was sequenced during a study of blood T cell repertoires in COVID-19. Contact with a PCR-confirmed or clinician-diagnosed COVID-19 case occurred within 2 weeks of entry. Produced via immunoSEQ multiplex PCR; TCRdb's table is partial and in-frame only. The table lists 150,000 to 200,000 clones, approximately 80% of them singletons. Germline V lookup: CDR1 LNHDA, CDR2 SQIVND (reference sequence). CDR3 size: 16 residues. Trimming cost V 4 bases and J 0 bases; bases outside gene matches: 8. The source of this sequence is a man aged 55 to 70 who had been exposed to COVID-19. The sample taken for sequencing was PBMCs or T cells enriched from blood (not recorded which). The chain joins TRBV19 to TRBJ2-7; 8 bases are a match to TRBD2. The CDR3: CASSTDVAGTSYEQYF. In nucleotides, the CDR3 is TGTGCCAGTAGTACAGACGTAGCGGGGACCTCCTACGAGCAGTACTTC.